The rows below give T cell receptor beta chains drawn from one sample of a study of neurological immune-mediated disorders. TCRdb reprocessed the 5' RACE reads with MiXCR, giving one entry per CDR3 protein. Of tens of thousands of distinct CDR3 sequences detected, 4.1% appear once; the ten largest clones hold roughly 2.8%. Sequenced input: PBMCs. The receptors shown here come from a man aged 50 or older with multiple sclerosis. The conserved cysteine and the conserved F or W are not part of the CDR3 here. Fields, in order: J gene, V gene, CDR3 protein.

TRBJ2-5 | TRBV5-1 | ASSRDYKETQY
TRBJ2-7 | TRBV4-3 | ASSQDLGARAAYEQY
TRBJ1-5 | TRBV12-3/TRBV12-4 | ASSPTPGQPNQPQH
TRBJ1-1 | TRBV20-1 | SASAGSMNTEAF
TRBJ2-1 | TRBV5-1 | ASSSMTGVNEQF
TRBJ1-3 | TRBV6-5 | ASSERDSFYIPIY
TRBJ2-1 | TRBV7-9 | ASSSYRGHFYNEQF
TRBJ2-1 | TRBV21-1 | AAPRGDRSYNEQF
TRBJ2-1 | TRBV5-1 | ASSLFGTTNYNEQF
TRBJ2-3 | TRBV6-6 | ASSFRGGTRPDTQY
TRBJ2-3 | TRBV6-6 | ASSETRDTQY
TRBJ2-2 | TRBV27 | VSSSYTGELF
TRBJ2-1 | TRBV19 | ASKPAGGYNEQF
TRBJ1-4 | TRBV20-1 | SAPSPGGVHEKLF
TRBJ1-5 | TRBV2 | ASSQRDIPWH
TRBJ1-2 | TRBV4-3 | ASSQDRITNYGYT
TRBJ2-1 | TRBV27 | ASSKAWGYNEQF
TRBJ2-1 | TRBV7-9 | ASSTLAGAQVYEQF
TRBJ1-5 | TRBV7-9 | ASSDDGGLGNQPQH
TRBJ1-5 | TRBV7-9 | ASSSGTTPINQPQH
TRBJ2-7 | TRBV5-1 | ASSPGHPGRNYEQY
TRBJ2-3 | TRBV5-1 | ASSSGLAGRWSDTQY
TRBJ1-1 | TRBV20-1 | SARSGNTEAF
TRBJ2-7 | TRBV7-2 | ASSFRTSGFRSYEQY
TRBJ1-2 | TRBV20-1 | SARDLSGLYGYT
TRBJ1-2 | TRBV5-6 | ASSLSAAGAIGYT
TRBJ2-5 | TRBV2 | ASSGTEVRTQY
TRBJ2-3 | TRBV12-3/TRBV12-4 | ASGRTGSTDTQY
TRBJ2-1 | TRBV24-1 | ATSDSWTGTEQF
TRBJ1-6 | TRBV5-1 | ASSLDSFVSGSDSPLH
TRBJ2-2 | TRBV5-1 | ASSLLNANTGELF
TRBJ2-5 | TRBV15 | ATSGGTPDGETQY
TRBJ2-5 | TRBV3-1 | ASSQRWERAGEETQY
TRBJ2-7 | TRBV20-1 | SAVDSVSYEQY
TRBJ2-2 | TRBV29-1 | SAGNTGELF
TRBJ1-5 | TRBV20-1 | SARVGVNQPQN
TRBJ2-7 | TRBV6-6 | ATAPPGQGAFGQY
TRBJ2-3 | TRBV4-2 | ASSHGLAQSQY
TRBJ1-3 | TRBV5-6 | ASTNGGSGKTIY
TRBJ2-1 | TRBV3-1 | ASSQDSLSYNEQF
TRBJ2-7 | TRBV20-1 | SARTSTYEQY
TRBJ1-1 | TRBV10-3 | AIRATGAEAF
TRBJ2-1 | TRBV4-1 | ASSPDDVSGGTKQF
TRBJ1-3 | TRBV20-1 | SARATGTGVYGNTIY
TRBJ1-4 | TRBV7-2 | ASSLAPSGTNEKLF
TRBJ2-5 | TRBV7-9 | ASSFQGVGETQY
TRBJ2-2 | TRBV11-2 | ASSLIFAGANTGELF
TRBJ1-4 | TRBV12-3/TRBV12-4 | ASSPTESWDEKLF
TRBJ1-5 | TRBV2 | ASSATQGFNQPQN
TRBJ1-2 | TRBV3-1 | ASSRRQGSNGYT
TRBJ2-1 | TRBV5-1 | ASSWTGTNYNEQF
TRBJ2-5 | TRBV5-1 | ASSYGVIETQY
TRBJ1-6 | TRBV20-1 | SARNEERTNAPLH
TRBJ2-7 | TRBV29-1 | SVEYLQSGGSYEQY
TRBJ2-5 | TRBV19 | ASSGDRETQY
TRBJ2-1 | TRBV20-1 | SARPPSGGGYNEQF
TRBJ1-2 | TRBV12-3/TRBV12-4 | ASSLGPAASYT
TRBJ2-7 | TRBV7-2 | ASSLELLAGGSEQY
TRBJ1-2 | TRBV12-3/TRBV12-4 | ASSALLYAGSGYT